This TCR beta chain was identified during a study of blood T cells in healthy people across ages. Whole-study context: With template switching, about one barcoded beta molecule was captured per two T cells.

Whole-study results and caveats: Naive CD4+ cell counts and diversity both ran higher in long-lived than in aged donors. Naive and antigen-experienced cells were not separated, limiting conclusive comparison.

Sample-barcoded 5' priming and a J-beta primer mix drove a second PCR of about 6 to 12 cycles. The template-switch adaptor, which had 12 random nucleotides, put a tag on each cDNA molecule. From the 5' RACE reads, TCRdb called clonotypes with MiXCR, one entry per CDR3 protein. The sample has around 900,000 distinct CDR3 sequences; roughly 47% are singletons. As concerns this clonotype: Its antigen is unidentified.

Germline loops: CDR1 SGDLS, CDR2 YYNGEE. The V gene lost 0 bases and the J gene lost 5 bases, with 8 bases spanning the gap. There are 13 residues in the CDR3. The source material was blood. This clonotype originated in a woman aged 60-75 years in good health. V usage is TRBV9 and J usage is TRBJ1-1; possible D gene TRBD1, 5 bases. CDR3 nucleotide sequence: TGTGCCAGCAGCGTAGATCACAGGACTGAAGCTTTCTTT. Translated: CASSVDHRTEAFF.